The present T cell receptor beta chain was sequenced within a study of T cell repertoires in cytomegalovirus infection. Across the study: From public TCR beta signatures came an indication of both CMV infection and matching HLA type.

Germline CDR1 and CDR2: LNHDA and SQIVND (reference sequence). With 7 bases removed from V and 5 bases from J, the gap between germline ends came to 15 bases. This CDR3 comprises 14 residues. TCRdb reanalysed the reads using MiXCR and keeps one entry per CDR3 protein. The sample carries about 490,000 distinct CDR3 sequences, about 17% recorded once. Ten or more counts support this clonotype. Antigen: not known. Study-level points and caveats: Carriers of CMV plus the relevant HLA were identified by cumulative public TCR beta family frequency. CMV-specific HLA-C-restricted TCR beta clonotypes dominated the ex vivo response.

The rearrangement uses TRBV19 and TRBJ2-1; D assignment may be TRBD1 or TRBD2 (5 bases each). This TCR came from a human donor in good health (CMV status not recorded). Some clones in this sample may be carry-over from other donors' samples. Sequencing was done on a sample of CD8+ T cells from PBMCs. The DNA of the CDR3 is TGTGCCAGTAAGATTAAGGGGAGCAACAATGAGCAGTTCTTC. It encodes CASKIKGSNNEQFF. The full variable domain, completed using reference TRBV19 and TRBJ2-1, is DGGITQSPKYLFRKEGQNVTLSCEQNLNHDAMYWYRQDPGQGLRLIYYSQIVNDFQKGDIAEGYSVSREKKESFPLTVTSAQKNPTAFYLCASKIKGSNNEQFFGPGTRLTVL.